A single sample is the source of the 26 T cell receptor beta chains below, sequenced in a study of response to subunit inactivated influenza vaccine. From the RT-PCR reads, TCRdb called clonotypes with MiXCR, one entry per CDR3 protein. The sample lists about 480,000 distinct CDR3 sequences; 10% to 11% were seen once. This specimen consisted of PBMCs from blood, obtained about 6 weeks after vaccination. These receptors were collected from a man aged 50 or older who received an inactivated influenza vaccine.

The CDR3 sequence is CASARTYVTF. In nucleotides, the CDR3 is TGTGCCAGCGCTAGGACTTACGTTACCTTC. This chain joins TRBV12-3 or TRBV12-4 and TRBJ1-2, with D unclear. The CDR3 spans 10 residues. Trimming shortened V by 8 bases and J by 14 bases, and 15 bases separated the two germline ends.

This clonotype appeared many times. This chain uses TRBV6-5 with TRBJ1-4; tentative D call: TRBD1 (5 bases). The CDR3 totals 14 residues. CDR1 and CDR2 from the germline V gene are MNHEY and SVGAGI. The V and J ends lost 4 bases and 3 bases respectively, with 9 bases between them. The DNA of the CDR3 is TGTGCCAGCAGTTTGCAGGGATCTAATGAAAAACTGTTTTTT. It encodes CASSLQGSNEKLFF.

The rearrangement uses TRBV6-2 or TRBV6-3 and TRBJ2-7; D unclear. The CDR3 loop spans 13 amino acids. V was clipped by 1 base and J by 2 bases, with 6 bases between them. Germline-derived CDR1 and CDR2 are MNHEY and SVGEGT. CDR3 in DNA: TGTGCCAGCAGTTACTATACGACCTACGAGCAGTACTTC. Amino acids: CASSYYTTYEQYF.

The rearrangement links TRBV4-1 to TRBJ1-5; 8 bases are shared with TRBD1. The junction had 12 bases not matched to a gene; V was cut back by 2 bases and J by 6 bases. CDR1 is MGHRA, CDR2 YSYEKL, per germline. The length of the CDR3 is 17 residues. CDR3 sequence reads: CASSQTAARGRLQPQHF. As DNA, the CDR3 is TGCGCCAGCAGCCAAACCGCTGCCAGGGGGCGGCTTCAGCCCCAGCATTTT.

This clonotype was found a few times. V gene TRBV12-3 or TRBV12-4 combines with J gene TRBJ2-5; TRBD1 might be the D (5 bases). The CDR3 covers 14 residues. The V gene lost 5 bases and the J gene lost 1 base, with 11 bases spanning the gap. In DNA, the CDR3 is TGTGCCAGCAGTCCGGCTGACAGCCAAGAGACCCAGTACTTC. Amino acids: CASSPADSQETQYF.

CDR3 nucleotide sequence: TGTGCCAGCAGCGACAGACAGGGTCTAGCTAACAATGAGCAGTTCTTC. It translates to CASSDRQGLANNEQFF. The chain joins TRBV7-6 to TRBJ2-1; the match to TRBD1 covers 7 bases. The CDR3 is 16 amino acids. Germline V gene lookup returns CDR1 SGHVS and CDR2 FNYEAQ. V lost 5 bases and J lost 5; bases outside the gene matches: 12.

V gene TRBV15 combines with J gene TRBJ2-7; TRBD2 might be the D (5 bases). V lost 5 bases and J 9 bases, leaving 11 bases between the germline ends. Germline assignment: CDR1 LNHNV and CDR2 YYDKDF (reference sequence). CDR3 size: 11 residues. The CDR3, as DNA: TGTGCCACCAGCCAAAACCGGGGGCAGTACTTC. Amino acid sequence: CATSQNRGQYF.

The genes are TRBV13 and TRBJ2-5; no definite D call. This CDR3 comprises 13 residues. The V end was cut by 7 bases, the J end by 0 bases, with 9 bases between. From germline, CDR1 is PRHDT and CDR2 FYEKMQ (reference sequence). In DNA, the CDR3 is TGTGCCAGCACCCGGTCCGACCAAGAGACCCAGTACTTC. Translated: CASTRSDQETQYF.

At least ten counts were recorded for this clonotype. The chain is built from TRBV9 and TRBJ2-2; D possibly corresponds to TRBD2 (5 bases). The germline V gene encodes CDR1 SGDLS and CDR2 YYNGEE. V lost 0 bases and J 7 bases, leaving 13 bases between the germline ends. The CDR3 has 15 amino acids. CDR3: CASSVDGSEGGELFF. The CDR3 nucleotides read TGTGCCAGCAGCGTAGACGGGTCAGAGGGCGGGGAGCTGTTTTTT.

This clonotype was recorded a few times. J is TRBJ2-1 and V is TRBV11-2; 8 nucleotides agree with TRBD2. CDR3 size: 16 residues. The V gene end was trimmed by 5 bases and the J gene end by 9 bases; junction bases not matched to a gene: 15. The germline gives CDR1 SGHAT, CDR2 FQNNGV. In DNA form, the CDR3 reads TGTGCCAGCAGCCCCGTGGTAACCGGGAGGGCCGTTGAGCAGTTCTTC. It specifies CASSPVVTGRAVEQFF. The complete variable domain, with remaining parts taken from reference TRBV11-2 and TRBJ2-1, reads EAGVAQSPRYKIIEKRQSVAFWCNPISGHATLYWYQQILGQGPKLLIQFQNNGVVDDSQLPKDRFSAERLKGVDSTLKIQPAKLEDSAVYLCASSPVVTGRAVEQFFGPGTRLTVL.

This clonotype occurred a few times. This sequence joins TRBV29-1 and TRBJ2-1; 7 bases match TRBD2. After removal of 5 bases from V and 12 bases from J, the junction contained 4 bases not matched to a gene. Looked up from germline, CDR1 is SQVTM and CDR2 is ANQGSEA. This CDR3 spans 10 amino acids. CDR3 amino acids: CSVMERGQFF. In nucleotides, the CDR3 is TGCAGCGTTATGGAGCGGGGGCAGTTCTTC.

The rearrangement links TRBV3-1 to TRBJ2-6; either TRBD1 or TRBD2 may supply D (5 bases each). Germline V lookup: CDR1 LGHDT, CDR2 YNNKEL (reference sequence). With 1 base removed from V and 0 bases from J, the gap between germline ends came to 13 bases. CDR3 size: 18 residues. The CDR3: CASSQVTGTTSGANVLTF. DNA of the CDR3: TGTGCCAGCAGCCAAGTTACCGGGACCACCTCTGGGGCCAACGTCCTGACTTTC.

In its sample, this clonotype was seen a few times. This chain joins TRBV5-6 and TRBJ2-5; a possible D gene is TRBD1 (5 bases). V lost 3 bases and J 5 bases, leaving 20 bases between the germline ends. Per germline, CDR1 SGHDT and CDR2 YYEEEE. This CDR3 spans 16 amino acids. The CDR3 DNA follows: TGTGCCAGCAGCTACCGTCAAGGGGTTAATGGGGAGACCCAGTACTTC. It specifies CASSYRQGVNGETQYF.

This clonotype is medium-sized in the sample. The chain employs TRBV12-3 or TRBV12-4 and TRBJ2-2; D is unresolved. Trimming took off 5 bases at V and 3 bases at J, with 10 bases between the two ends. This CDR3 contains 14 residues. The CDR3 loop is CASSPHLDTGELFF. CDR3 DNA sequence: TGTGCCAGCAGTCCGCATTTAGACACCGGGGAGCTGTTTTTT.

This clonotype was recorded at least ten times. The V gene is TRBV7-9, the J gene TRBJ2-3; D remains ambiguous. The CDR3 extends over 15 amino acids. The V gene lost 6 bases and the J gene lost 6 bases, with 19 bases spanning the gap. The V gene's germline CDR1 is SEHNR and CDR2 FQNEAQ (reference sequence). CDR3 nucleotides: TGTGCCAGCAGTCCAGAATCATTCCTTGGGGATACGCAGTATTTT. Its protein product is CASSPESFLGDTQYF.

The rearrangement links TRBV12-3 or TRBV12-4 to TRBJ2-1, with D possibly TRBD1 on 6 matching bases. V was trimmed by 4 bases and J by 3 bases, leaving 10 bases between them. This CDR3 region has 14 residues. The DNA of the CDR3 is TGTGCCAGCAGTTCTTGGACAGTCTACAATGAGCAGTTCTTC. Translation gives CASSSWTVYNEQFF.

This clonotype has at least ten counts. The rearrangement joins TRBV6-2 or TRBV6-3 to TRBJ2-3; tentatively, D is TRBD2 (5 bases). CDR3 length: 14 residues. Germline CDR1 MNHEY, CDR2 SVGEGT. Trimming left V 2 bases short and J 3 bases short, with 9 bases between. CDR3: CASSYGRVTDTQYF. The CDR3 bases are TGTGCCAGCAGTTACGGGCGGGTTACAGATACGCAGTATTTT.

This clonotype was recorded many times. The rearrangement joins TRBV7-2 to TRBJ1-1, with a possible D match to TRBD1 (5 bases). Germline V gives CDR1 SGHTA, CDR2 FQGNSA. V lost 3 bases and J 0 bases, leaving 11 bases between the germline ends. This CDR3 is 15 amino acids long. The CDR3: CASSLGGRLNTEAFF. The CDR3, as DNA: TGTGCCAGCAGCTTGGGGGGACGGCTGAACACTGAAGCTTTCTTT.

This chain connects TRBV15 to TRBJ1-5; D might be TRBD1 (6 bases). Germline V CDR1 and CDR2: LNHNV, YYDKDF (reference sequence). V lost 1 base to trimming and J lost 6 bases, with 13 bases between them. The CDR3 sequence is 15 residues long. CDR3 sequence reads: CATSRATGYTQPQHF. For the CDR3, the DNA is TGTGCCACCAGCAGAGCCACAGGGTACACTCAGCCCCAGCATTTT.

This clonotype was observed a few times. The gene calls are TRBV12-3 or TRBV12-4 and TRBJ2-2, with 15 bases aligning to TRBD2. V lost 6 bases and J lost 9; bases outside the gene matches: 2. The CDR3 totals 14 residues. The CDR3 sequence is CASRGLAGGRELFF. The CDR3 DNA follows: TGTGCCAGCAGGGGACTAGCGGGGGGCCGGGAGCTGTTTTTT.

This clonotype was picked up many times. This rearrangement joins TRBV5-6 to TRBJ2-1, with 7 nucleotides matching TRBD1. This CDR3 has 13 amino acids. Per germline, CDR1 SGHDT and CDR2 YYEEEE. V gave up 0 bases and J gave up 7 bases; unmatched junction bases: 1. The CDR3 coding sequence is TGTGCCAGCAGCTTGGAACAGGGGAATGAGCAGTTCTTC. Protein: CASSLEQGNEQFF.

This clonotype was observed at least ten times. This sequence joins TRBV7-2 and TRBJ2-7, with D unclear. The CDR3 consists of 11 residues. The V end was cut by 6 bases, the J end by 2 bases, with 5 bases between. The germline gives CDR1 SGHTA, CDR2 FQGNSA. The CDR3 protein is CASSGAYEQYF. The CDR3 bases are TGTGCCAGCAGTGGAGCCTACGAGCAGTACTTC.

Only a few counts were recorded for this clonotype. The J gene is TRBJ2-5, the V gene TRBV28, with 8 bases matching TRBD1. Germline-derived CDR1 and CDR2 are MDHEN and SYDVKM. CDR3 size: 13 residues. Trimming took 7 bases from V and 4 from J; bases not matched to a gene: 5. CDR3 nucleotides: TGTGCCAGCAAAGGGACAGGCCGAGAGACCCAGTACTTC. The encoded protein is CASKGTGRETQYF.

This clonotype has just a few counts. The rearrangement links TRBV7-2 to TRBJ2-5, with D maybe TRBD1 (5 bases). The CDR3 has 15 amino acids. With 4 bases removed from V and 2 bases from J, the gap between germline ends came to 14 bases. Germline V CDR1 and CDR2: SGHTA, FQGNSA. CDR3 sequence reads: CASSSTGRPQETQYF. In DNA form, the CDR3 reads TGTGCCAGCAGCTCCACAGGCAGGCCTCAAGAGACCCAGTACTTC. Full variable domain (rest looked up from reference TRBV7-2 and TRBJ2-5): GAGVSQSPSNKVTEKGKDVELRCDPISGHTALYWYRQSLGQGLEFLIYFQGNSAPDKSGLPSDRFSAERTGGSVSTLTIQRTQQEDSAVYLCASSSTGRPQETQYFGPGTRLLVL.

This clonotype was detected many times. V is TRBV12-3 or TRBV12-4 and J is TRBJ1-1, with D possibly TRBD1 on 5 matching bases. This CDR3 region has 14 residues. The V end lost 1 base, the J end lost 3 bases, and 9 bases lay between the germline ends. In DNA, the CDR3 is TGTGCCAGCAGTTTAGACGGCAGGGACACTGAAGCTTTCTTT. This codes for CASSLDGRDTEAFF.

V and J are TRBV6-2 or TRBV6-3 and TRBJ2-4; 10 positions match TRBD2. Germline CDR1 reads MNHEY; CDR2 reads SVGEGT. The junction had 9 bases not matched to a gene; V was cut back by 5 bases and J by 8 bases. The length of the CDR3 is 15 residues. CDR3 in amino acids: CASSNIAGGDDIQYF. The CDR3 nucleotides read TGTGCCAGCAGTAACATAGCGGGAGGCGATGACATTCAGTACTTC.